These 21 T cell receptor beta chains were sequenced from one sample in a study of blood T cell repertoires in COVID-19. Clones were read by immunoSEQ multiplex PCR, and TCRdb kept only the in-frame ones, dropping some. The data hold under 250,000 clones, with more than 65% observed a single time. The sample comprised peripheral blood. These receptors were collected from a man aged 50 or older with active or convalescent COVID-19.

This clone appeared once. This chain uses TRBV28 with TRBJ2-3; no definite D call. The CDR3 sequence is 15 residues long. V was shortened by 2 bases and J by 2 bases, with 11 bases between the two germline ends. Germline assignment: CDR1 MDHEN and CDR2 SYDVKM. CDR3 coding DNA: TGTGCCAGCAGTTTAGCTAGTGGATACACAGATACGCAGTATTTT. Amino acid sequence: CASSLASGYTDTQYF.

This clone has a single count. V usage is TRBV28 and J usage is TRBJ2-7, with 15 nucleotides matching TRBD2. Trimming cost V 2 bases and J 9 bases; bases outside gene matches: 8. Germline V gives CDR1 MDHEN, CDR2 SYDVKM. The CDR3 covers 16 residues. The CDR3 is CASSLPGLAGGSPQYF. As DNA, the CDR3 is TGTGCCAGCAGTTTACCCGGACTAGCGGGAGGGTCGCCGCAGTACTTC.

The V gene is TRBV7-2, the J gene TRBJ2-5; 9 nucleotides line up with TRBD2. V lost 2 bases to trimming and J lost 5 bases; unmatched junction nucleotides: 12. CDR1 SGHTA and CDR2 FQGNSA come from the germline V gene. The CDR3 is 17 residues long. CDR3 loop: CASSLTAGTSLGETQYF. The DNA of the CDR3 is TGTGCCAGCAGCTTAACGGCCGGGACTAGCCTTGGCGAGACCCAGTACTTC.

This chain links TRBV4-3 with TRBJ2-5; 8 bases map to TRBD2. The CDR3 runs 15 residues. V dropped 1 base and J dropped 5; count of bases not matched to a gene: 6. Germline lookup yields CDR1 LGHNA and CDR2 YSLEER. This CDR3 is CASSQAGAGAETQYF. CDR3 bases: TGCGCCAGCAGCCAAGCCGGAGCGGGGGCTGAGACCCAGTACTTC.

The rearrangement links TRBV15 to TRBJ1-1, with D possibly being TRBD1 (5 bases). The CDR3 is made up of 14 amino acids. Germline CDR1 LNHNV, CDR2 YYDKDF (reference sequence). Trimming removed 1 base at V and 5 bases at J, with 11 bases between. This CDR3 reads CATSRGGDGTEAFF. The CDR3, as DNA: TGTGCCACCAGCAGAGGGGGGGACGGGACTGAAGCTTTCTTT.

In this sample, this clone turned up a few times. This rearrangement joins TRBV9 to TRBJ1-2; maybe TRBD1 (6 bases). The CDR3 length is 13 residues. Trimming stripped 3 bases from V and 8 bases from J, with 14 bases between. Germline lookup yields CDR1 SGDLS and CDR2 YYNGEE. CDR3 in amino acids: CASSADGGLGYTF. CDR3 sequence (DNA): TGTGCCAGCAGCGCCGACGGGGGGCTGGGCTACACCTTC.

The chain is built from TRBV7-2 and TRBJ2-1; TRBD2 agrees at 12 bases. The CDR3 is 17 amino acids. V was pared by 5 bases and J by 2 bases, with 7 bases of the junction left unmatched. Germline V gene sequence: CDR1 SGHTA, CDR2 FQGNSA. The CDR3 sequence is CASSPRTSGVTYNEQFF. CDR3 coding DNA: TGTGCCAGCAGCCCCAGGACTAGCGGGGTTACCTACAATGAGCAGTTCTTC.

The CDR3 region is CASSGSHTSYEQYF. CDR3 DNA: TGCGCCAGCAGCGGCTCCCATACGTCCTACGAGCAGTACTTC. This sequence joins TRBV4-1 and TRBJ2-7; no definite D call. V lost 5 bases, J lost 1 base, and 12 bases lay in between. Germline CDR1 MGHRA, CDR2 YSYEKL. CDR3 length: 14 amino acids.

CDR3 amino acids: CASHSGANVLTF. The CDR3 region has the DNA TGTGCCAGCCACTCTGGGGCCAACGTCCTGACTTTC. The chain uses TRBV2 and TRBJ2-6; D ambiguous. The CDR3 totals 12 residues. V was trimmed by 8 bases and J by 0 bases, leaving 2 bases between them. Germline V gene sequence: CDR1 SNHLY, CDR2 FYNNEI.

J is TRBJ1-1 and V is TRBV12-3 or TRBV12-4, with a weak D call TRBD1 (5 bases). The CDR3 runs 12 residues. V lost 7 bases and J 1 base, leaving 7 bases between the germline ends. The CDR3 bases are TGTGCCAGCACTCAGGGGAACACTGAAGCTTTCTTT. Amino acids: CASTQGNTEAFF.

The V and J genes are TRBV28 and TRBJ2-1, with 11 bases lining up with TRBD2. The CDR3 totals 15 residues. Germline assignment: CDR1 MDHEN and CDR2 SYDVKM. Unmatched junction bases numbered 6, after V lost 6 bases and J lost 5 bases. Here the CDR3 DNA reads TGTGCCAGCAGGGCTAGCGGGGGGCCTCACAATGAGCAGTTCTTC. Its protein product is CASRASGGPHNEQFF.

With regard to this clone: Other nucleotide sequences in the sample specify the same CDR3. The gene calls are TRBV2 and TRBJ2-3, with a possible D match to TRBD2 (6 bases). Germline CDR1 reads SNHLY; CDR2 reads FYNNEI. The V and J ends lost 3 bases and 0 bases respectively, with 10 bases between them. This CDR3 spans 15 amino acids. The CDR3 DNA sequence: TGTGCCAGCAGTGATCGCGGGACTAGCACAGATACGCAGTATTTT. Translated, it gives CASSDRGTSTDTQYF.

This chain uses TRBV5-1 with TRBJ1-4, with TRBD1 identical over 9 bases. V trimming: 4 bases; J trimming: 8 bases; junction bases outside the gene matches: 3. Germline CDR1 reads SGHRS; CDR2 reads YFSETQ. This CDR3 contains 13 residues. The CDR3 is CASSTGQGEKLFF. The DNA of the CDR3 is TGCGCCAGCAGCACCGGACAGGGGGAAAAACTGTTTTTT.

This chain uses TRBV5-1 with TRBJ2-7; tentatively, D is TRBD1 (5 bases). The CDR3 covers 14 residues. The V gene lost 0 bases and the J gene lost 5 bases, with 12 bases spanning the gap. Germline assignment: CDR1 SGHRS and CDR2 YFSETQ. This CDR3 reads CASSLVSGRDEQYF. The CDR3, as DNA: TGCGCCAGCAGCTTGGTTTCGGGCAGGGACGAGCAGTACTTC.

The genes are TRBV19 and TRBJ1-4, with 8 positions matching TRBD1. From germline, CDR1 is LNHDA and CDR2 SQIVND (reference sequence). The CDR3 is made up of 14 amino acids. Unmatched junction bases numbered 2, after V lost 2 bases and J lost 6 bases. Here the CDR3 DNA reads TGTGCCAGTAGTATACAGGGGGCGGATGAAAAACTGTTTTTT. As protein: CASSIQGADEKLFF.

The chain combines TRBV4-2 with TRBJ1-1; 7 nucleotides agree with TRBD1. CDR1 and CDR2 (germline): LGHNA, YNFKEQ. CDR3 length: 16 residues. J lost 1 base, V lost 4 bases, and 9 bases had no gene match. The CDR3 coding sequence is TGTGCCAGCAGCCGAGCCTCGACAGGGAAGAACACTGAAGCTTTCTTT. It yields the protein CASSRASTGKNTEAFF.

The chain employs TRBV27 and TRBJ2-7; 9 bases line up with TRBD2. Trimming removed 2 bases from V and 6 bases from J; junction bases left unmatched: 2. The CDR3 has 13 amino acids. The V gene's germline CDR1 is MNHEY and CDR2 SMNVEV (reference sequence). This CDR3 is CASSLIAGAEQYV. CDR3 sequence (DNA): TGTGCCAGCAGTTTAATAGCGGGGGCCGAGCAGTACGTC.

The chain recombines TRBV11-2 with TRBJ2-7, with D maybe TRBD1 (6 bases). The V gene's germline CDR1 is SGHAT and CDR2 FQNNGV. CDR3 length equals 13 residues. V lost 5 bases and J 3 bases, leaving 11 bases between the germline ends. CDR3 region: CASSRDTYYEQYF. DNA of the CDR3: TGTGCCAGCAGCCGGGACACTTACTACGAGCAGTACTTC.

The chain carries TRBV20-1 and TRBJ2-3; tentative D call: TRBD2 (5 bases). The length of the CDR3 is 11 residues. The V and J ends lost 8 bases and 4 bases respectively, with 10 bases between them. Germline CDR1 and CDR2: DFQATT and SNEGSKA (reference sequence). CDR3 protein: CSPPGADTQYF. CDR3 nucleotides: TGCAGTCCTCCCGGGGCAGATACGCAGTATTTT.

The CDR3 reads CASSLVGSSYNEQFF. The CDR3 DNA reads as TGCGCCAGCAGCTTGGTAGGGAGCTCCTACAATGAGCAGTTCTTC. J is TRBJ2-1 and V is TRBV5-1; the D gene is possibly TRBD2 (5 bases). Germline CDR1 SGHRS, CDR2 YFSETQ. This CDR3 contains 15 residues. Trimming stripped 0 bases from V and 0 bases from J, with 7 bases between.

The V call is TRBV9, the J call TRBJ2-1; 9 bases agree with TRBD1. This CDR3 is 14 amino acids long. Losses at the gene ends were 2 bases for V and 8 bases for J; bases not matched to a gene: 5. The germline V gene encodes CDR1 SGDLS and CDR2 YYNGEE. The CDR3 loop reads CASSVRGQGDEQFF. As DNA, the CDR3 is TGTGCCAGCAGCGTTCGGGGACAGGGCGATGAGCAGTTCTTC.